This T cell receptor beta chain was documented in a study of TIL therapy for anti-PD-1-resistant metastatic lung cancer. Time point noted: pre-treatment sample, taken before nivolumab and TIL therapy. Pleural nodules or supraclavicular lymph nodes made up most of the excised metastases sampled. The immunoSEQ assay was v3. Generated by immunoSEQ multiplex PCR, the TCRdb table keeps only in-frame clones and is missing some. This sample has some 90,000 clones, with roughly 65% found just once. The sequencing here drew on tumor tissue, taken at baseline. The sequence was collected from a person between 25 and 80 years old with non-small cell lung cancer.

The CDR3 DNA sequence: TGCGCCAGCAGCCGCCTCGACGGGCTCGTAGGAGATGAGCAGTTCTTC. Protein product: CASSRLDGLVGDEQFF. The genes are TRBV4-1 and TRBJ2-1; no firm D call. CDR3 length: 16 amino acids. Looked up from germline, CDR1 is MGHRA and CDR2 is YSYEKL. Between the trimmed V and J ends, which lost 4 bases and 8 bases, there was a span of 21 bases.